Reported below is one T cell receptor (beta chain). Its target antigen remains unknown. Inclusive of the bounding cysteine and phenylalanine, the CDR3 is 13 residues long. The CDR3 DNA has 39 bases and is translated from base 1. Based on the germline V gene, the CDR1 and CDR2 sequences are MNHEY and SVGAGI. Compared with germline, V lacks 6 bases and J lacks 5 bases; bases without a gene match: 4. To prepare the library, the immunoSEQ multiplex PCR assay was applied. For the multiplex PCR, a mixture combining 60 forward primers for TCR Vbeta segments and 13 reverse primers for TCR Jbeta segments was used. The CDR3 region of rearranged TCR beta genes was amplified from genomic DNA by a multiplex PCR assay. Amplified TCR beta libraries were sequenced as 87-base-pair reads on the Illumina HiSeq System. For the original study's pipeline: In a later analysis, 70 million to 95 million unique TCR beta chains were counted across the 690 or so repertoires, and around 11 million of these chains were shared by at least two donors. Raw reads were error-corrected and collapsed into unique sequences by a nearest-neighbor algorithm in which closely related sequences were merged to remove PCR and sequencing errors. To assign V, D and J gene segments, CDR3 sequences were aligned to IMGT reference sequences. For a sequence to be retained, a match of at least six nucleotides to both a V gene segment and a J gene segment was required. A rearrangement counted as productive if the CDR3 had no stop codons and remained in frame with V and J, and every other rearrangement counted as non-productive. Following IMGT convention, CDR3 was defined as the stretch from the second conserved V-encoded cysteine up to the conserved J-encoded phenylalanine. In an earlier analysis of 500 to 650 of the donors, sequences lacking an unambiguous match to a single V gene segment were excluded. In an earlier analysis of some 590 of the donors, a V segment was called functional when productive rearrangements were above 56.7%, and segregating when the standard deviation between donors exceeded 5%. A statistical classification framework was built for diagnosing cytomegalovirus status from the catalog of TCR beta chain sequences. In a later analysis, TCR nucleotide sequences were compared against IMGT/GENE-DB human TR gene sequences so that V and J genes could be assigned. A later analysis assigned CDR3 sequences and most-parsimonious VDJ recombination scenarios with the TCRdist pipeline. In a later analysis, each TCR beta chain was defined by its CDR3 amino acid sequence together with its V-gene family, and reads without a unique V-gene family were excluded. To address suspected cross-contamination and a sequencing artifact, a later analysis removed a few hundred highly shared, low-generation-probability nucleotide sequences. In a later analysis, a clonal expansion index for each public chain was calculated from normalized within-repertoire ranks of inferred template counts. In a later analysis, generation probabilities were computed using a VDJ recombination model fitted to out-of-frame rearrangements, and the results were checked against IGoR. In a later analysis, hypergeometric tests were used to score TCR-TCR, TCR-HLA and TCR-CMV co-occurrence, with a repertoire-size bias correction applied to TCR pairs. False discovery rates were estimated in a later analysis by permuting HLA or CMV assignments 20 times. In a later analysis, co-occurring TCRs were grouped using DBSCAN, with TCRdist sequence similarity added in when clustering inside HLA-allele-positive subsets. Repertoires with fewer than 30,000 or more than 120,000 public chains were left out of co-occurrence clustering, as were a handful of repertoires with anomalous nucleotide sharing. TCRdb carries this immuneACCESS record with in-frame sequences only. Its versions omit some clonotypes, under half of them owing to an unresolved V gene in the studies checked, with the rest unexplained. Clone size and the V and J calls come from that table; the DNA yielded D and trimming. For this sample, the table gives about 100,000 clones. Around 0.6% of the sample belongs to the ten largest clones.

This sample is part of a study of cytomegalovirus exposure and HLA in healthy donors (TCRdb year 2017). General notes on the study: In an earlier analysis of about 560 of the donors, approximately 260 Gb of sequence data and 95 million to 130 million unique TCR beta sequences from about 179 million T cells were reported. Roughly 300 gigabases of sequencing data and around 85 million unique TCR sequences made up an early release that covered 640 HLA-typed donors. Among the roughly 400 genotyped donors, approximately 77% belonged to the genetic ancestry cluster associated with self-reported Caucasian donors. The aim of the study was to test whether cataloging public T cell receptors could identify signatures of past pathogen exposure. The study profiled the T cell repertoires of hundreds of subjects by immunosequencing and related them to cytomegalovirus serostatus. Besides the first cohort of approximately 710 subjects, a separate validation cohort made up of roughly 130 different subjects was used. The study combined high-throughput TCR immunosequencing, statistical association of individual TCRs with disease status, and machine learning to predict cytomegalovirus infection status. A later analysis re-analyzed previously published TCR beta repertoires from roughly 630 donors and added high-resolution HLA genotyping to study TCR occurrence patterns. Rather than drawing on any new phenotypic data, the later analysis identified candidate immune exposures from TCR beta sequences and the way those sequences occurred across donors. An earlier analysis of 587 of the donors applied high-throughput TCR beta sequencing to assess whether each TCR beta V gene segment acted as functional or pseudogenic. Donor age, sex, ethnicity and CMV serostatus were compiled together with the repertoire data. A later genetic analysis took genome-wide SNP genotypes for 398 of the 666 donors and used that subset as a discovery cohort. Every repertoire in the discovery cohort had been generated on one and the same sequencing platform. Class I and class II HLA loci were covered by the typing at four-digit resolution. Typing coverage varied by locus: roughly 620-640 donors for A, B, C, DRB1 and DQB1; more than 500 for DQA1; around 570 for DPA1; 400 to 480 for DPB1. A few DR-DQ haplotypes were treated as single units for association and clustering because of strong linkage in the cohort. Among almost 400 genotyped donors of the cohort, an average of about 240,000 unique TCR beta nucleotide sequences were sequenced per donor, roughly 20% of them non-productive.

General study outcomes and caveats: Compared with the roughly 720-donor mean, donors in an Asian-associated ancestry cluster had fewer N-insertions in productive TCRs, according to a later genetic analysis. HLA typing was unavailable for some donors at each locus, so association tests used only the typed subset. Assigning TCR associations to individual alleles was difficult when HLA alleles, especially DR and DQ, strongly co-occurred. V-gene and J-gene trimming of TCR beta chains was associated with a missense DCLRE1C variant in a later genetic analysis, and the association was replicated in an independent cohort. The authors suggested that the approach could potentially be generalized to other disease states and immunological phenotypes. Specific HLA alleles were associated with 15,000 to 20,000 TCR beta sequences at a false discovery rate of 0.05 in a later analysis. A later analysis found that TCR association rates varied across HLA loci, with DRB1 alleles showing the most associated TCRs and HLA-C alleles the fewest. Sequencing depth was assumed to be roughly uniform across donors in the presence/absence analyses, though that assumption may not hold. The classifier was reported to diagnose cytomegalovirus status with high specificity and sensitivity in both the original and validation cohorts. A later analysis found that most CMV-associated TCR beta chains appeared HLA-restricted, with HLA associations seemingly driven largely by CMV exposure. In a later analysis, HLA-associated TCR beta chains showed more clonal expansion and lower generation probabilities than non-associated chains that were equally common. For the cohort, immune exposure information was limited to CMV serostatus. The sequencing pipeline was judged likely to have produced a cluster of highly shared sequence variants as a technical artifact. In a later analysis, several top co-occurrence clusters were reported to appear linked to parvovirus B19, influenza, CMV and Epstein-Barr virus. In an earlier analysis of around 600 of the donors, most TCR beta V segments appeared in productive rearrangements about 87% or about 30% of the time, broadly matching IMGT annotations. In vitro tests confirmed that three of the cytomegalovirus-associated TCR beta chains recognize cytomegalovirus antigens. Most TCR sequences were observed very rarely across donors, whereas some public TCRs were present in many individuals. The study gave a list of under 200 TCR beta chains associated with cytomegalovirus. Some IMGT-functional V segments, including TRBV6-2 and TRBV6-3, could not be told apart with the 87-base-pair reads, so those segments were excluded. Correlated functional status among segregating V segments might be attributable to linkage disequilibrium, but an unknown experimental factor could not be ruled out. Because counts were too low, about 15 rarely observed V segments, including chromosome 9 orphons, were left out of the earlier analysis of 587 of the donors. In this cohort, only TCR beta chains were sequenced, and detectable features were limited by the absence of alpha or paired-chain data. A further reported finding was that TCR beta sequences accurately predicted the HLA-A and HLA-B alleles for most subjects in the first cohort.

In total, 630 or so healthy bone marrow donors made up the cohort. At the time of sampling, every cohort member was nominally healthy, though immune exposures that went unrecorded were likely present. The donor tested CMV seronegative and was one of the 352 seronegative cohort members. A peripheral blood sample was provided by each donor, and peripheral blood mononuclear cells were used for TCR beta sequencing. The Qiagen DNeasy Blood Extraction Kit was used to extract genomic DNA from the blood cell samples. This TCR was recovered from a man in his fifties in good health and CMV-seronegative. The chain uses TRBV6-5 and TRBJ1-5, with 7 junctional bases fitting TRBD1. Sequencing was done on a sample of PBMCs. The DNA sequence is TGTGCCAGCAGCCGGGACAGCGATCAGCCCCAGCATTTT. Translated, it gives CASSRDSDQPQHF.